This T cell receptor beta chain originates from a study of early T cells in non-severe SARS-CoV-2 infection. The wider study: The study sequenced bulk RNA from unsorted whole blood, with chains unpaired.

This CDR3 spans 10 amino acids. With 6 bases removed from V and 6 bases from J, the gap between germline ends came to 5 bases. General observations from the study: Database matching using VDJdb favored anti-spike CD8 responses, with private and CD4 specificities left missing.

The sample holds a few counts of this clonotype. Antigen: not known. Unique molecular identifiers (one per individual cDNA molecule) were attached. TCRdb reprocessed the 5' RACE reads with MiXCR, giving one entry per CDR3 protein. There are about 83,000 distinct CDR3 sequences in the sample; about 12% occur only once, and about 7% lies in the top ten. The material sequenced was whole blood. The chain recombines TRBV6-7 with TRBJ1-2; D remains ambiguous. TRBV6-7 is recorded as an ORF, its role being uncertain. The TCR was taken from an adult who was a healthcare worker with PCR-confirmed SARS-CoV-2 infection or an uninfected control (not recorded which). CDR3 coding DNA: TGTGCCAGCAGAACAGATGGCTACACCTTC. This translates into CASRTDGYTF.